This T cell receptor beta chain originates from a study of blood T cell repertoires in COVID-19. The wider study: PBMCs, B-cell-depleted T cells, or T cells were the source of the cDNA or gDNA that made up the material.

The CDR3 totals 13 residues. CDR1 and CDR2 from the germline V gene are MNHNY and SVGAGI (reference sequence). Trimming took off 8 bases at V and 4 bases at J, with 12 bases between the two ends. This table comes from immunoSEQ multiplex PCR, and its TCRdb copy is limited to in-frame clones, with some not included. The table shows under 300,000 clones, with more than 65% occurring only once. The source of this sequence is a woman aged 40 to 50 with active or convalescent COVID-19. The chain uses TRBV6-6 and TRBJ2-1, with a tentative D call TRBD1 (6 bases). Source material: peripheral blood. The CDR3 reads CASLGDKYNEQFF. CDR3 nucleotide sequence: TGTGCCAGCCTCGGGGACAAGTACAATGAGCAGTTCTTC.